The sequence of this T cell receptor beta chain was determined in a study of monozygotic twins with inflammatory bowel disease. Each donor gave 2.5 ml of peripheral blood. TCRdb re-called the 5' RACE reads and gives one entry per CDR3 protein, without DNA. Its table records 88,000 or so distinct CDR3 sequences. Remarks on this clonotype: The target antigen is unknown.

General study points: The authors found no support for a single strong IBD-associated signal or clonotype.

The CDR3 is made up of 13 amino acids. Germline V gene lookup returns CDR1 KGHSH and CDR2 LQKENI. V gene TRBV18 combines with J gene TRBJ2-1. The sequence was collected from a human donor with ulcerative colitis or Crohn's disease, or a healthy co-twin of an affected twin (not recorded which). Sequences were obtained from blood. The CDR3 protein is CASSPDTYNEQFF.